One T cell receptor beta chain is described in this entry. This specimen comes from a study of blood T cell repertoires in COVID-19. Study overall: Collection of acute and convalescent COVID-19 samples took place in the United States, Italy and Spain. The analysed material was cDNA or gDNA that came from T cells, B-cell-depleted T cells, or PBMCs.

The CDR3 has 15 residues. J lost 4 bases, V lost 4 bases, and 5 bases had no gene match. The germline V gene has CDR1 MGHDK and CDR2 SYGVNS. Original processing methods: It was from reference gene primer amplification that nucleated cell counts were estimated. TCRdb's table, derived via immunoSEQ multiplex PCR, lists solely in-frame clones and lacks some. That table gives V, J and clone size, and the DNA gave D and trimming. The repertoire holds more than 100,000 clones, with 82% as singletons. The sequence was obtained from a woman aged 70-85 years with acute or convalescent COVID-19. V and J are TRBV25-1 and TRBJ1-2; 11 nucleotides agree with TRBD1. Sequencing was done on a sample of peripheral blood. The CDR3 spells CASSVRDRGVYGYTF. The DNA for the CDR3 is TGTGCCAGCAGTGTCCGGGACAGGGGGGTCTATGGCTACACCTTC.